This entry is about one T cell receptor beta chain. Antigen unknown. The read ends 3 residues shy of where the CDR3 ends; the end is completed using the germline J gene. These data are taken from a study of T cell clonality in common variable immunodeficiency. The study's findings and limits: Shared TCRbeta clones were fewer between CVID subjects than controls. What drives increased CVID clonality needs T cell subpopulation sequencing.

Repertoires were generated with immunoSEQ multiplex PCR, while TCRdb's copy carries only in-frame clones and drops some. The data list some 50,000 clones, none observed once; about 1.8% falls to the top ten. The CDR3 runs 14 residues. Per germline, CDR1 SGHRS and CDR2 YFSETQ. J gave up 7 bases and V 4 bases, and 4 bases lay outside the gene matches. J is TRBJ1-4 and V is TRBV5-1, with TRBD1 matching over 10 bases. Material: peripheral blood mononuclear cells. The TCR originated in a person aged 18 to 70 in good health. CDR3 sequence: CASSTGQGGEKLFF. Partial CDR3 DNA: TGCGCCAGCAGCACCGGACAGGGGGGTGAAAAA.